This T cell receptor (beta chain) was captured in a study of shared clonotypes between healthy human individuals. General study findings and limits: Although depth was large, rarefaction showed that sequencing of the sorted subsets was incomplete.

Profiled with immunoSEQ multiplex PCR; TCRdb holds only in-frame clones, not every one. Altogether some 2 million clones are present, about 95% being singletons, with the ten largest covering more than 0.1%. Worth noting for this clone: Antigen specificity is unknown.

The receptor comes from a young man in good health. Sequencing was done on a sample of naive CD4+ T cells sorted from blood. Subset denoted: CD45RA+ positively selected.

CDR3 region: CASSRDSDYGYTF. The CDR3 DNA follows: TGCGCCAGCAGCCGCGACAGTGACTATGGCTACACCTTC. The V gene is TRBV5-1, the J gene TRBJ1-2; TRBD1 is a possible D gene (5 bases). V lost 4 bases, J lost 3 bases, and 10 bases lay in between. Germline V gene lookup returns CDR1 SGHRS and CDR2 YFSETQ. This CDR3 region has 13 residues.